This is a list of T cell receptor beta chains from one sample in a study of blood T cells in healthy people across ages. A single record per CDR3 protein comes from TCRdb applying MiXCR to the 5' RACE reads. The sample consists of hundreds of thousands of distinct CDR3 sequences, under 55% of them appearing once. Sequenced: blood. These TCRs come from an elderly man in good health. CDR3s include the opening cysteine and the closing phenylalanine or tryptophan. The D gene is left open where the match is weak. Size values are once, few and many counts, or a class for expanded clones, and some rows have none.

D gene | clone size | J gene | V gene | CDR3 DNA | CDR3 protein
TRBD1 | few | TRBJ2-7 | TRBV7-6 | TGTGCCAGCAGCCCCCAACCGGGACAGCAGACCTACGAGCAGTACTTC | CASSPQPGQQTYEQYF
TRBD2 | - | TRBJ2-1 | TRBV5-1 | TGCGCCAGCAGCTTGTTCGGACTAGGATTCAATGAGCAGTTCTTC | CASSLFGLGFNEQFF
- | - | TRBJ2-3 | TRBV6-5 | TGTGCCAGCAGTTACTCCTCGGCTGTCCAGGAAAAAAGAGAAACGCAGTATTTT | CASSYSSAVQEKRETQYF
TRBD2 | few | TRBJ2-1 | TRBV27 | TGTGCCAGCAGTTTAGTTCTAGCGGGGGGTGGTGAGCAGTTCTTC | CASSLVLAGGGEQFF
TRBD2 | - | TRBJ2-1 | TRBV19 | TGTGCCAGTAGTATCGCAGCGGGGGGGCCATGGAATGAGCAGTTCTTC | CASSIAAGGPWNEQFF
- | - | TRBJ1-5 | TRBV12-3/TRBV12-4 | TGTGCCAGCAGACCTGGACACCTTAATCAGCCCCAGCATTTT | CASRPGHLNQPQHF
TRBD1 | - | TRBJ2-7 | TRBV30 | TGTGCCTGGAGGAGGGACAGGGTGTCGCCCTCCTACGAGCAGTACTTC | CAWRRDRVSPSYEQYF
- | few | TRBJ2-1 | TRBV19 | TGTGCCAGTATAGGGACATACAATGAGCAGTTCTTC | CASIGTYNEQFF
- | many | TRBJ2-1 | TRBV10-3 | TGTGCCATGTCCCGGAGGGACTACAATGAGCAGTTCTTC | CAMSRRDYNEQFF
TRBD2 | - | TRBJ2-5 | TRBV7-3 | TGTGCCAGCAGCTTAGTAGCGGGAGGGCCGGAAGAGACCCAGTACTTC | CASSLVAGGPEETQYF